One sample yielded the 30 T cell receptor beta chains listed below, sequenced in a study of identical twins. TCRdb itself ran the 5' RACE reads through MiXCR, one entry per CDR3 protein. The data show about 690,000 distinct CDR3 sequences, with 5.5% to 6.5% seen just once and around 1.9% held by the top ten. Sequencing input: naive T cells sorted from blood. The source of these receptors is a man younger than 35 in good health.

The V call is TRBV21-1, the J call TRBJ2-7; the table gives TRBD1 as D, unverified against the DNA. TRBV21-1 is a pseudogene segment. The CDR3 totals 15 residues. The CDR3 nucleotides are TGTGCCAGCAGCACCCGGACAGGGAGGTACTACGAGCAGTACGTC. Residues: CASSTRTGRYYEQYV.

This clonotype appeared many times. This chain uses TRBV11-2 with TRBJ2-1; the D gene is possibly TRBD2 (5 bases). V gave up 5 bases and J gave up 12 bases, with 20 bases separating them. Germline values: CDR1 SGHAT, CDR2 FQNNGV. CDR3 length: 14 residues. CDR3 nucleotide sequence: TGTGCCAGCAGCCCGGAATCCCAACTAGGGAGGCAGTTCTTC. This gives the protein CASSPESQLGRQFF.

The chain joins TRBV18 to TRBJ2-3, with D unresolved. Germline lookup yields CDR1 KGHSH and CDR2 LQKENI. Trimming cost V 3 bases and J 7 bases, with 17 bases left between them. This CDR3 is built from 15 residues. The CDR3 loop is CASSPETFVGNTQYF. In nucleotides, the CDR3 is TGTGCCAGCTCACCGGAAACCTTCGTAGGGAATACGCAGTATTTT.

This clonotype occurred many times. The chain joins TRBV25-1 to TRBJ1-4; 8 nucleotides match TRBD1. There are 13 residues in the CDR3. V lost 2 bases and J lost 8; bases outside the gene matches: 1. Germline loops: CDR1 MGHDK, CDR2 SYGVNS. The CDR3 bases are TGTGCCAGCAGTGAAAGGACAGGGGAAAAACTGTTTTTT. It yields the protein CASSERTGEKLFF. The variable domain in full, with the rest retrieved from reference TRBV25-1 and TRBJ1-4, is EADIYQTPRYLVIGTGKKITLECSQTMGHDKMYWYQQDPGMELHLIHYSYGVNSTEKGDLSSESTVSRIRTEHFPLTLESARPSHTSQYLCASSERTGEKLFFGSGTQLSVL.

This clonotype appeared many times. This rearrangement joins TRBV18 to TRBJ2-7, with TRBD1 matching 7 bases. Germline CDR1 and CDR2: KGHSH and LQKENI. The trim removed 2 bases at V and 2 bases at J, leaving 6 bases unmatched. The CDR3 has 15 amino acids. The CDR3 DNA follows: TGTGCCAGCTCACCAAACAGGGGTTCAACCTACGAGCAGTACGTC. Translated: CASSPNRGSTYEQYV.

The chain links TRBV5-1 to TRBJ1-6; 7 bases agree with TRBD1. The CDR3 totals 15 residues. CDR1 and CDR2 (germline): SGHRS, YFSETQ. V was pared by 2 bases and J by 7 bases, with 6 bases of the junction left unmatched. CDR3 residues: CASSLEVQGNSPLHF. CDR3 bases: TGCGCCAGCAGCTTAGAGGTACAGGGGAATTCACCCCTCCACTTT.

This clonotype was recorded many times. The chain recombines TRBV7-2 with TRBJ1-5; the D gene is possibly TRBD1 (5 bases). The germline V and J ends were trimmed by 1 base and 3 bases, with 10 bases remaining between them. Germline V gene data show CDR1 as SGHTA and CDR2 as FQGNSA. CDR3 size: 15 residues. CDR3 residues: CASSLVPGINQPQHF. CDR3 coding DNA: TGTGCCAGCAGCTTAGTTCCAGGGATCAATCAGCCCCAGCATTTT.

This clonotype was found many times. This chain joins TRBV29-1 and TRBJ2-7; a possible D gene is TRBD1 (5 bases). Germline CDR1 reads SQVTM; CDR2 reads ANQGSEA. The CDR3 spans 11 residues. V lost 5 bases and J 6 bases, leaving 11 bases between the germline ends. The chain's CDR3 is CSVKAGIEQYV. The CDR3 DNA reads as TGCAGCGTTAAGGCAGGGATCGAGCAGTACGTC.

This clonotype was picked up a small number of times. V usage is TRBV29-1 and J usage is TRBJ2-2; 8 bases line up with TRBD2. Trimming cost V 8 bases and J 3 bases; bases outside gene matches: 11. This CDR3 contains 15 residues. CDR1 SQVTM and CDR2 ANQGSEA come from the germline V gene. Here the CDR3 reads CSFSGGGAYTGELFF. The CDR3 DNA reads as TGCAGCTTCTCGGGGGGGGGCGCTTACACCGGGGAGCTGTTTTTT.

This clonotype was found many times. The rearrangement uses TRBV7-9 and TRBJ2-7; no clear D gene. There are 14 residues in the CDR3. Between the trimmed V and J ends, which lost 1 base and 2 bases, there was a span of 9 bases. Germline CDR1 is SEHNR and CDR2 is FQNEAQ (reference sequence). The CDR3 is CASSLVRVPYEQYF. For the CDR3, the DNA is TGTGCCAGCAGCTTAGTCCGTGTGCCCTACGAGCAGTACTTC.

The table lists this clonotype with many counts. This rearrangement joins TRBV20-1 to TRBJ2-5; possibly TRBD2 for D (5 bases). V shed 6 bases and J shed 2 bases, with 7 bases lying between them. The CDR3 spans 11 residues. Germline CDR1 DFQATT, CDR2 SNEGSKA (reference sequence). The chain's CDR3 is CSARGQETQYF. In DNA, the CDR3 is TGCAGTGCCCGAGGGCAAGAGACCCAGTACTTC.

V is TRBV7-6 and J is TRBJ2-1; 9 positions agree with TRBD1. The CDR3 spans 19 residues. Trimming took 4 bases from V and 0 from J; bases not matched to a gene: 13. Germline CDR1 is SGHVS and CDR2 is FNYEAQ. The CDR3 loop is CASSSRPGQGVSSYNEQFF. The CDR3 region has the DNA TGTGCCAGCAGCTCTCGACCGGGACAGGGAGTTAGCTCCTACAATGAGCAGTTCTTC. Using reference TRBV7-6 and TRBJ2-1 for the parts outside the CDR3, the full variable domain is GAGVSQSPRYKVTKRGQDVALRCDPISGHVSLYWYRQALGQGPEFLTYFNYEAQQDKSGLPNDRFSAERPEGSISTLTIQRTEQRDSAMYRCASSSRPGQGVSSYNEQFFGPGTRLTVL.

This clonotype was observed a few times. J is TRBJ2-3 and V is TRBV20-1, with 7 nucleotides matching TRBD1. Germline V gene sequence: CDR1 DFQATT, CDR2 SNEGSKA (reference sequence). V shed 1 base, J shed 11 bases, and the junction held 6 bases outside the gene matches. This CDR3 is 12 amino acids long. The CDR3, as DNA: TGCAGTGCTAGAGGACAGGGCCCTGAGCAGTATTTT. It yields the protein CSARGQGPEQYF.

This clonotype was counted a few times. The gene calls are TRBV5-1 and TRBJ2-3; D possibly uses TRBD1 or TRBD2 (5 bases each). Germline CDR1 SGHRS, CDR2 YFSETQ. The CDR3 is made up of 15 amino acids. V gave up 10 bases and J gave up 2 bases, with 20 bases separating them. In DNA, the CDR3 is TGCGCCGGGAAACCGGGACCAACCTCCACAGATACGCAGTATTTT. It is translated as CAGKPGPTSTDTQYF.

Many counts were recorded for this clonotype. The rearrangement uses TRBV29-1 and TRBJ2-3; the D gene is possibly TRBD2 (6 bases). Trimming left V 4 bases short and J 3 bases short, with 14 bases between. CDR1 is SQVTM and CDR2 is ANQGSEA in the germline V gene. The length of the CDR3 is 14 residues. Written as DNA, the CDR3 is TGCAGCGTTGTTTACGGGAGTAGGACAGATACGCAGTATTTT. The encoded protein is CSVVYGSRTDTQYF.

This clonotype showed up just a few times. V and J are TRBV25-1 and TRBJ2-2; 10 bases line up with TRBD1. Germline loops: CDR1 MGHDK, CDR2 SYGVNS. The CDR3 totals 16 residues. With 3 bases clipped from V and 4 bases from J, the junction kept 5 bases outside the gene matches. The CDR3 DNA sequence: TGTGCCAGCAGTGACTCCGGACAGGGGGTCACCGGGGAGCTGTTTTTT. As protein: CASSDSGQGVTGELFF.

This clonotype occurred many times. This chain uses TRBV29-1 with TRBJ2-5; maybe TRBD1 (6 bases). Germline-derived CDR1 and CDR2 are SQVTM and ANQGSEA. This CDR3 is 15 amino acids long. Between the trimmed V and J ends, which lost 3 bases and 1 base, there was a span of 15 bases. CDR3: CSVDRIQGSQETQYF. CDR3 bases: TGCAGCGTTGATCGTATCCAGGGGTCCCAAGAGACCCAGTACTTC.

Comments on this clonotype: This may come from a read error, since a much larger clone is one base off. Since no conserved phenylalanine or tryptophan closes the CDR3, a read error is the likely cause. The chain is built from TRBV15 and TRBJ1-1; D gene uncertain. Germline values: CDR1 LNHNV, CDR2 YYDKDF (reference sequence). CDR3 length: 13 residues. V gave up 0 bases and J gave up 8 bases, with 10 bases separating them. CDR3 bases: TGTGCCACCAGCAGAGATCCGCTCGGGGAAGCTTTCTAT. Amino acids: CATSRDPLGEAFY.

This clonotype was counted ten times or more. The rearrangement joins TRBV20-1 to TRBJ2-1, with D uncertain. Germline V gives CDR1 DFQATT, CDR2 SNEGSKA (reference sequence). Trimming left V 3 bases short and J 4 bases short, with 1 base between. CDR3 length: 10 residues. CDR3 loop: CSASYNEQFF. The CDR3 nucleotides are TGCAGTGCTAGTTACAATGAGCAGTTCTTC.

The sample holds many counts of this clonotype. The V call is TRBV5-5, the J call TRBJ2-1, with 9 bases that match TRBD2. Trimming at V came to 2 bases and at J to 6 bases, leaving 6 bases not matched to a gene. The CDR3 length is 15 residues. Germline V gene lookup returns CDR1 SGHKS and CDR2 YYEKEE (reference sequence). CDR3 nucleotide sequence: TGTGCCAGCAGCTTTCGTCTAGCGGGGATCAATGAGCAGTTCTTC. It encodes CASSFRLAGINEQFF.

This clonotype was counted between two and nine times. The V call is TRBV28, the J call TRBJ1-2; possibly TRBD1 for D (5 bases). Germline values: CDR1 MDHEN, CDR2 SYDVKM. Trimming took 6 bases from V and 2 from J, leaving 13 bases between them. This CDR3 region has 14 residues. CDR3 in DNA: TGTGCCAGCAGCAAAACCGGGACCAACTATGGCTACACCTTC. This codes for CASSKTGTNYGYTF.

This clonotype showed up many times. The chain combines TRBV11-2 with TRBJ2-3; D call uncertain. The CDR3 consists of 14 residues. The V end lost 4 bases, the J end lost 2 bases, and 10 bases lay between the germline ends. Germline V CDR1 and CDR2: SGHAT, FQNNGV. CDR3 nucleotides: TGTGCCAGCAGCTCTCCGCCATACACAGATACGCAGTATTTT. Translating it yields CASSSPPYTDTQYF.

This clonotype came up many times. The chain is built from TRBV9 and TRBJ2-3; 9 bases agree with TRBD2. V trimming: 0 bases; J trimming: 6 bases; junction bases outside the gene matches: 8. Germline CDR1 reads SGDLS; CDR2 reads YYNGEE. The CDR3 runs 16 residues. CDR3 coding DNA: TGTGCCAGCAGCGTAGGCGGGAGGGCGGCCTTTGATACGCAGTATTTT. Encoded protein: CASSVGGRAAFDTQYF.

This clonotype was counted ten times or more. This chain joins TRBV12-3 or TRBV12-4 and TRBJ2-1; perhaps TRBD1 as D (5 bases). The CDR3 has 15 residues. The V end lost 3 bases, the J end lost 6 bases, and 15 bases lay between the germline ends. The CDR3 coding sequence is TGTGCCAGCAGTTTCAGACAGCTTTCTTCCAATGAGCAGTTCTTC. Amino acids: CASSFRQLSSNEQFF.

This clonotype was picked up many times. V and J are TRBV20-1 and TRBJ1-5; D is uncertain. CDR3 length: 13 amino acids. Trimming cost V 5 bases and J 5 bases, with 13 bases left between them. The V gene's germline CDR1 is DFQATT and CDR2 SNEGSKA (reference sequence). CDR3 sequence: CSARQEGDQPQHF. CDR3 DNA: TGCAGTGCTCGACAAGAAGGTGATCAGCCCCAGCATTTT.

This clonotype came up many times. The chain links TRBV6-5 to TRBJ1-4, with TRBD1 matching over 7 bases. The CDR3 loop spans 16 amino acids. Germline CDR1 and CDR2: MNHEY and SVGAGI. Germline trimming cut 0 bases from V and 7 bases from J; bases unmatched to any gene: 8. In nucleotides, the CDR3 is TGTGCCAGCAGTTACTCGACTGGACAGGAGTTTGAAAAACTGTTTTTT. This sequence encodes CASSYSTGQEFEKLFF.

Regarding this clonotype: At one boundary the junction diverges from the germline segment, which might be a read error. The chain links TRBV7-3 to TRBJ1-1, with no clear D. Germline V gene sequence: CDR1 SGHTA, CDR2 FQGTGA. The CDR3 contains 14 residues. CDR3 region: CPSSLNRENTEAFF. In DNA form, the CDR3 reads TGTCCCAGCAGCTTAAATAGGGAGAACACTGAAGCTTTCTTT.

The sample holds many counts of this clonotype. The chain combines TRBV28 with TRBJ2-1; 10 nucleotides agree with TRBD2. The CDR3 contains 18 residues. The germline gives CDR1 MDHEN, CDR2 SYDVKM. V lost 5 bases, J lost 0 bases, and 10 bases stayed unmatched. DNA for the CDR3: TGTGCCAGCAGTACTGCTAGCGGGAGCAGGAGCTCCTACAATGAGCAGTTCTTC. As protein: CASSTASGSRSSYNEQFF.

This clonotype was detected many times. Here the CDR3 DNA reads TGTGCCATCAGTGAGAAGGGGAACACTGAAGCTTTCTTT. Translated, it gives CAISEKGNTEAFF. The chain joins TRBV10-3 to TRBJ1-1; D not certain. The length of the CDR3 is 13 residues. Trimming took off 2 bases at V and 1 base at J, with 5 bases between the two ends. Looked up from germline, CDR1 is ENHRY and CDR2 is SYGVKD.

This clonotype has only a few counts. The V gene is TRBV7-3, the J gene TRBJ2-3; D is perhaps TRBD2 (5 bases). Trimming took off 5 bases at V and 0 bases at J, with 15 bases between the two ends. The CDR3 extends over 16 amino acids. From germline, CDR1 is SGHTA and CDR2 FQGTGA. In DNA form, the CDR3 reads TGTGCCAGCAGCATCACCCCCACGGGAAGCACAGATACGCAGTATTTT. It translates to CASSITPTGSTDTQYF.